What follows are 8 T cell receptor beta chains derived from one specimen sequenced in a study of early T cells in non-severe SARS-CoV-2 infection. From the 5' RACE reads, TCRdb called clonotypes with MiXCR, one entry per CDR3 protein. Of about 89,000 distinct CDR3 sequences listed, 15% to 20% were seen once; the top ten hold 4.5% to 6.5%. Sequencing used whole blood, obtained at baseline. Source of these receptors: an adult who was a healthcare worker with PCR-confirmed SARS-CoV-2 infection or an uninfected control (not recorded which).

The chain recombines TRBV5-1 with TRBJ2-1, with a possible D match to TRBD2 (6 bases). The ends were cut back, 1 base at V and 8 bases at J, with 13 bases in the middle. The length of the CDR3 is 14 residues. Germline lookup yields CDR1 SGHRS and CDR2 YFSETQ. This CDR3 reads CASSLTGSLDEQFF. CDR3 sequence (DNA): TGCGCCAGCAGCTTGACCGGGAGTCTTGATGAGCAGTTCTTC.

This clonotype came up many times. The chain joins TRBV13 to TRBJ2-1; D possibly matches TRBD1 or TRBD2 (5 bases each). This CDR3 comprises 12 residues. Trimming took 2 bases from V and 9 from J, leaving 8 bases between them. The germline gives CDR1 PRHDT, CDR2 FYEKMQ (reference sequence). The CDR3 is CASSLRGGEQFF. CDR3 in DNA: TGTGCCAGCAGCTTACGGGGCGGTGAGCAGTTCTTC.

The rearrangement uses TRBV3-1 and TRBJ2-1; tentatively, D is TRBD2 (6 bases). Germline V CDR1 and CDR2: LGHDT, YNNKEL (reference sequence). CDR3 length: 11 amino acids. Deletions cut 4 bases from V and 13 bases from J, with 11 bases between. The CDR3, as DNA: TGTGCCAGCAGCCGAGGGGACTTACAGTTCTTC. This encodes CASSRGDLQFF.

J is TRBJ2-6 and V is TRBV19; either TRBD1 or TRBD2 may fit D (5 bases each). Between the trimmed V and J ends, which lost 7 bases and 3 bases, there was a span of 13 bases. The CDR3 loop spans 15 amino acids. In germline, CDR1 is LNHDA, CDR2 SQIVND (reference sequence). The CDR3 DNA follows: TGTGCCAGTACACGGGACCTGAGTGGGGCCAACGTCCTGACTTTC. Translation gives CASTRDLSGANVLTF.

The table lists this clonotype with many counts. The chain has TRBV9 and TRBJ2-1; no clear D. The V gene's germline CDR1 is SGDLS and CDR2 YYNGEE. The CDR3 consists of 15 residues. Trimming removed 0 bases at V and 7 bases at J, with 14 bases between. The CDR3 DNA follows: TGTGCCAGCAGCGTAGCGGCTAATATCCCTAATGAGCAGTTCTTC. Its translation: CASSVAANIPNEQFF.

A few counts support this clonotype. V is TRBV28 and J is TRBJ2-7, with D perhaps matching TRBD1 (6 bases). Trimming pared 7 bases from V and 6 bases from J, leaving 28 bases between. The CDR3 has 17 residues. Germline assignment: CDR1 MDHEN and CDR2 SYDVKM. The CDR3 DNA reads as TGTGCCAGCATCGACCGGGACACCCACACCCAGATAGCCGAGCAGTACTTC. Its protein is CASIDRDTHTQIAEQYF.

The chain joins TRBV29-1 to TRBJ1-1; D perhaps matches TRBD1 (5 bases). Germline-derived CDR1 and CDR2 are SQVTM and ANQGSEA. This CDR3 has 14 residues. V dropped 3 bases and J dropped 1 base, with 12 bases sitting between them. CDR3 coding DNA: TGCAGCGTTGACCTCGGACATCGGAACACTGAAGCTTTCTTT. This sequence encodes CSVDLGHRNTEAFF.

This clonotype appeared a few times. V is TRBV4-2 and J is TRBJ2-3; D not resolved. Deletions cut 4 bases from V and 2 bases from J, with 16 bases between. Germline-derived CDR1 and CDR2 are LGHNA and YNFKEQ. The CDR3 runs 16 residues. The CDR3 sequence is CASSPTPLVLTDTQYF. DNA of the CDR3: TGTGCCAGCAGCCCCACCCCCCTCGTGCTCACAGATACGCAGTATTTT.